This T cell receptor (beta chain) was recovered during a study of radiation and T cells in renal cell carcinoma. At the level of the study: Nephrectomy followed 15 Gy stereotactic body radiation by 4 weeks.

General observations from the study: No pretreatment tumor biopsies were available for baseline clonotypes. In blood, top tumor clones expanded by 2 weeks, shrinking by 4.

Time point: baseline pretreatment blood. Treatment meaning: 15 Gy SBRT to primary tumor, nephrectomy 4 weeks later. Clear cell pathology was present in this patient's renal cell carcinoma. The CDR3 is made up of 13 amino acids. Looked up from germline, CDR1 is SEHNR and CDR2 is FQNEAQ (reference sequence). The V gene lost 5 bases and the J gene lost 7 bases, with 12 bases spanning the gap. Libraries were prepared by immunoSEQ multiplex PCR; TCRdb keeps only in-frame clonotypes and omits some of them. The sample has about 130,000 clones; approximately 78% are singletons. Concerning this clone itself: Its specificity is not known.

The sequence was collected from a woman aged 60-75 years with renal cell carcinoma. The rearrangement joins TRBV7-9 to TRBJ2-1; no clear D. The sequenced sample was blood, obtained from a patient whose treatment included radiotherapy and nephrectomy. In DNA, the CDR3 is TGTGCCAGCAGCCCGTTCCTAGGTAATGAGCAGTTCTTC. This codes for CASSPFLGNEQFF.